The following is a TCR beta chain sequence with its context. Its antigen is as yet unknown. Only in-frame clones appear in the TCRdb table, and some are missing; sequencing was by immunoSEQ multiplex PCR. The sample has 80,000 to 95,000 clones, roughly nine tenths seen once. The data originate from a study of OX40 agonist ivuxolimab in advanced cancers. In the study overall: Prior checkpoint blockade (anti-PD-1, anti-PD-L1 or anti-CTLA-4) was permitted; approximately 44% had it. Three patients got partial responses; one had hepatocellular carcinoma and two had cutaneous melanoma.

Autoimmune disease history or systemic immunosuppression was exclusionary. In germline, CDR1 is SGHRS, CDR2 YFSETQ. Trimming took off 4 bases at V and 2 bases at J, with 13 bases between the two ends. The CDR3 has 15 amino acids. Points from the study as a whole: There was clonal expansion of CD4+ and CD8+ blood T cells by week 6 at 0.1 to 3.0 mg/kg.

The V gene is TRBV5-1, the J gene TRBJ1-3, with a tentative D call TRBD1 (5 bases). The TCR originated in an adult with an advanced solid tumor such as melanoma, head and neck, liver or kidney cancer. Sequencing was performed on CD4+ or CD8+ T cells sorted from blood, taken in a trial of the OX40 agonist ivuxolimab. In DNA, the CDR3 is TGCGCCAGCAGCGGTAGGGACCCCCCTGGAAACACCATATATTTT. Translated, it gives CASSGRDPPGNTIYF.